This TCR beta chain appears in the sequencing data of a study of T cell responses to AZD1222 COVID-19 vaccine (dated by TCRdb to 2020 to 2022). Study-wide context: AZD1222 recipients with second doses at about 4 weeks or about 12 weeks were pooled, because spike-specific TCR depth and breadth did not differ between schedules. A total of 230 to 250 trial participants underwent TCR sequencing, of whom some 200 had received two doses of AZD1222 and around 26 had received two doses of the MenACWY control vaccine. Trial participants were enrolled by age into subgroups of 18-55, 56-69 and 70-plus years, and approximately 150, 30 and 60 TCR-sequenced participants, respectively, were included in these subgroups.

The CDR3 regions of human TCRbeta chains were analyzed by immunosequencing. The source study handled its data this way. Repertoire TCRs were checked for matches against a reference library of SARS-CoV-2-specific TCRs that had been generated using the MIRA antigen-specificity platform. Breadth meant the fraction of unique TCRs that were SARS-CoV-2-associated, whereas depth meant the fraction of total T cells that were SARS-CoV-2-associated. Using the MIRA data, every spike-specific TCR was mapped to the spike region that the TCR reacted to and assigned to either a CD4 or a CD8 class. Log10-transformed breadth and depth values were compared by one-way ANOVA with Sidak's multiple comparisons tests. As stored in TCRdb, this immuneACCESS dataset retains in-frame rearrangements with V and J assigned. A fraction of the clones does not appear; measured against another copy, unresolved V genes explain less than half of the discrepancy, and the remainder lacks a known reason. That table is the source of V, J and clone size, and D and trimming were worked out from the DNA. The table for this sample lists 150,000 to 180,000 clones; over 85% of them were counted only once. The ten largest clones represent approximately 17% of the sample.

Note on this clone: Its antigen is still unknown. Per-base quality was not reported, and no clone a single base away is much larger than it.

The sample's time point label is to be understood as: baseline before first vaccination. Vaccinee samples were obtained from the UK trials COV001 and COV002, which included a single-blind randomized controlled phase 2/3 trial of AZD1222 (ChAdOx1 nCoV-19) in healthy adults. For TCRbeta chain sequencing, PBMC samples from trial participants were taken at day 0 and at day 28 after the second dose. After removal of 6 bases from V and 7 bases from J, the junction retains 7 bases not matched to a gene. CDR1 and CDR2 are read off the germline V gene as MNHEY and SVGAGI. The CDR3 covers 13 residues, taking in both the cysteine and the phenylalanine. The entry retains the CDR3 DNA only, 39 bases that are in frame from base 1. Study-wide findings and limitations: The 56-69-year group was small, and its depth increase did not reach significance, likely because of low power. Conclusions about previously exposed vaccinees were limited because only 5 or 6 AZD1222 recipients were SARS-CoV-2 seropositive at baseline. The whole spike protein was spanned by vaccine-associated CD4 TCRs, and dominant responses were seen in regions 160-218 and 743-854. Epitopes outside the regions mutated in the B.1.351 and B.1.1.7 variants were reportedly recognized by nearly half of the unique spike-specific TCRs. Participants were mostly white British, with more females than males. The authors suggested clonal diversity may have been underestimated. A significant rise in spike-specific TCR breadth and depth was observed after two AZD1222 doses relative to day 0 and relative to MenACWY recipients. No day 14 peak-response samples were available, so repertoires were characterized only after the peak T cell response.

The receptor's source is an adult in good health. Sequencing used peripheral blood, obtained on day 0 of AZD1222 vaccination. Recombination linked TRBV6-5 to TRBJ1-2; 8 junctional bases match TRBD1. CDR3 reads: CASSETGVFGYTF. The nucleotide sequence reads as follows: TGTGCCAGCAGCGAGACAGGGGTTTTTGGCTACACCTTC.